The rows below give T cell receptor beta chains drawn from one sample of a study of blood T cell repertoires in COVID-19. Only in-frame clones appear in the TCRdb table, and some are missing; sequencing was by immunoSEQ multiplex PCR. The table lists about 320,000 clones, just under 90% of them singletons, with roughly 10% in the top ten. The sequenced material came from peripheral blood. The receptors derive from a woman in her 30s with COVID-19, enrolled during active disease. CDR3s include the opening cysteine and the closing phenylalanine or tryptophan. D genes are given only for firm matches. Expanded clones get a size class; other rows say once, few or many, or leave the size out.

j_gene	v_gene	abundance	d_gene	CDR3nt	CDR3aa
TRBJ1-6	TRBV28	-	TRBD1	TGTGCCAGCAGTTTGTCGCGGACAGGGCATTCACCCCTCCACTTT	CASSLSRTGHSPLHF
TRBJ2-5	TRBV6-2/TRBV6-3	few	TRBD2	TGTGCCAGCAGTATCGGATCTAGCGGGGGGGCTGGGTTAGAGACCCAGTACTTC	CASSIGSSGGAGLETQYF
TRBJ2-1	TRBV5-1	-	TRBD2	TGCGCCAGCAGCCACCGGGGGGAACCCAATAATGAGCAGTTCTTC	CASSHRGEPNNEQFF
TRBJ2-6	TRBV2	-	-	TGTGCCAGCAGTCGGACAGTTCCATCGGCTGGGGCCAACGTCCTGACTTTC	CASSRTVPSAGANVLTF
TRBJ1-1	TRBV5-1	-	-	TGCGCCAGCAGCCCACAGCGGGGGATGGAAGCTTTCTTT	CASSPQRGMEAFF
TRBJ2-6	TRBV4-1	-	TRBD2	TGCGCCAGCAGCCTCGGGGGGTCTGGGGCCAACGTCCTGACTTTC	CASSLGGSGANVLTF
TRBJ1-2	TRBV6-5	few	TRBD1	TGTGCCAGCAGTACAGGGGGTGGCTACACCTTC	CASSTGGGYTF
TRBJ2-2	TRBV7-8	-	TRBD2	TGTGCCAGCAGCTTAGGGCTCCTGAGAGCGGGGGGACGGGGGGAGCTGTTTTTT	CASSLGLLRAGGRGELFF
TRBJ2-7	TRBV4-1	-	-	TGCGCCAGCAGCCAAGTAGGGCGCCTTGACTATGGGGGGGAGCAGTACTTC	CASSQVGRLDYGGEQYF
TRBJ1-2	TRBV19	once	-	TGTGCCAGTAGTATGGGGGGGTCTAACTATGGCTACACCTTC	CASSMGGSNYGYTF
TRBJ2-3	TRBV9	-	-	TGTGCCAGCAGCGTAGTAGGGGGACCCACAGATACGCAGTATTTT	CASSVVGGPTDTQYF
TRBJ2-3	TRBV3-1/TRBV3-2	-	-	TGTGCCAGCAGCCAAACAGCCCTCGGCACAGATACGCAGTATTTT	CASSQTALGTDTQYF
TRBJ2-1	TRBV7-6	once	-	TGTGCCAGCAGCTTTTTACAGGACCAGGAGCAGTTCTTC	CASSFLQDQEQFF
TRBJ2-3	TRBV5-1	once	TRBD2	TGCGCCACCGCGACTAGCGGGGGGGCCGATACGCAGTATTTT	CATATSGGADTQYF
TRBJ2-5	TRBV6-2/TRBV6-3	-	-	TGTGCCAGCAGTTGGCGCCCATGGGGGCCCAGGGAGGAGACCCAGTACTTC	CASSWRPWGPREETQYF
TRBJ1-2	TRBV30	-	-	TGTGCCTGGAGTGTAAATGGGCTGCCGGCTTCTAACTATGGCTACACCTTC	CAWSVNGLPASNYGYTF
TRBJ1-2	TRBV19	-	TRBD1	TGTGCCAGTAGTAACCTGGACAGGGCGCCCTTAAACTATGGCTACACCTTC	CASSNLDRAPLNYGYTF
TRBJ1-1	TRBV4-1	-	-	TGCGCCAGCAGCCAAGGGGGGGGTTTGGGAACTGAAGCTTTCTTT	CASSQGGGLGTEAFF
TRBJ2-7	TRBV9	-	-	TGTGCCAGCAGCGTAGAGACAGCAGTCACGTACGAGCAGTACTTC	CASSVETAVTYEQYF
TRBJ2-2	TRBV11-2	-	TRBD2	TGTGCCAGCAGCCGGACTAGCGGGGGGGCCGGGGACACCGGGGAGCTGTTTTTT	CASSRTSGGAGDTGELFF
TRBJ2-5	TRBV29-1	-	-	TGCAGCTTTTTGGACAGACTCCAAGAGACCCAGTACTTC	CSFLDRLQETQYF
TRBJ2-2	TRBV15	-	TRBD2	TGTGCCACCAGCAGGTGGGGGGGGGACGCCCCCGACGGGGAGCTGTTTTTT	CATSRWGGDAPDGELFF
TRBJ1-1	TRBV6-5	-	-	TGTGCCAGCAGTTCCAGCAACTACGCTGAAGCTTTCTTT	CASSSSNYAEAFF
TRBJ1-1	TRBV6-5	-	TRBD1	TGTGCCAGCAGTCACGACAGGGGGTACACTGAAGCTTTCTTT	CASSHDRGYTEAFF
TRBJ1-1	TRBV11-2	-	-	TGTGCCAGCAGCCCAATCACTGAAGCTTTCTTT	CASSPITEAFF
TRBJ2-3	TRBV19	-	TRBD2	TGTGCCAGTAGTATTCCCGGGGGGACTACGCTCACAGATACGCAGTATTTT	CASSIPGGTTLTDTQYF
TRBJ2-7	TRBV7-9	-	-	TGTGCCAGCAGCATGCGCGGTGGTCTCGAGCAGTACTTC	CASSMRGGLEQYF
TRBJ1-4	TRBV2	-	TRBD1	TGTGCCAGCACCCTACTACCGGGACAGGGAGGTGAAAAACTGTTTTTT	CASTLLPGQGGEKLFF
TRBJ1-1	TRBV28	-	-	TGTGCCAGCAGCCTAGACAGCCCTGAAGCTTTCTTT	CASSLDSPEAFF
TRBJ1-5	TRBV19	-	-	TGTGCCAGTAGTTGGCAGGGGCTCAATCAGCCCCAGCATTTT	CASSWQGLNQPQHF
TRBJ1-2	TRBV6-4	-	-	TGTGCCAGCAGTGGGGGATCGGGATATGGCTACACCTTC	CASSGGSGYGYTF
TRBJ1-2	TRBV4-1	-	-	TGCGCCAGCAGACTCGAACGGGACACGGTCCCGGGTGGCTACACCTTC	CASRLERDTVPGGYTF
TRBJ2-4	TRBV5-4	-	-	TGTGCCAGCAGCACTCAGGGCTACAAAAACATTCAGTACTTC	CASSTQGYKNIQYF
TRBJ2-7	TRBV16	-	TRBD1	TGTGCCAGCAGCCAATGGGACAGGGTTAGGAACTTC	CASSQWDRVRNF
TRBJ2-1	TRBV5-8	-	-	TGTGCCAGCCCTGCGGGGCAAACCTACAATGAGCAGTTCTTC	CASPAGQTYNEQFF
TRBJ1-6	TRBV11-2	once	-	TGTGCCAGCAGCCATCCGGGGAGCTCCTATAATTCACCCCTCCACTTT	CASSHPGSSYNSPLHF
TRBJ2-1	TRBV4-1	-	TRBD2	TGCGCCAGCAGCCAAGGAGGCCTAGCGGGGGGAAGCGGCAATGAGCAGTTCTTC	CASSQGGLAGGSGNEQFF